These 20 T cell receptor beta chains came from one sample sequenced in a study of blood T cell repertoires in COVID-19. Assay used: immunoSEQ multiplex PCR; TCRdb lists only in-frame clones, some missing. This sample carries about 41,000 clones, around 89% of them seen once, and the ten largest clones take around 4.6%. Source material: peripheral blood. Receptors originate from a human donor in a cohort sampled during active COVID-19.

CDR3 coding DNA: TGTGCCAGCAGTTTAGCGGGATACTCCTACGAGCAGTACTTC. Its protein is CASSLAGYSYEQYF. This chain joins TRBV27 and TRBJ2-7; TRBD2 is a possible D gene (6 bases). Germline values: CDR1 MNHEY, CDR2 SMNVEV (reference sequence). Trimming removed 2 bases at V and 0 bases at J, with 8 bases between. The CDR3 contains 14 residues.

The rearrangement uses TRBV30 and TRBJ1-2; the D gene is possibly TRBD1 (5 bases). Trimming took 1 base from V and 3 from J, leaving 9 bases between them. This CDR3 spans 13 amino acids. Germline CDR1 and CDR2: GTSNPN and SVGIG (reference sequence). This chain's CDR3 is CAWSGRVDYGYTF. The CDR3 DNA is TGTGCCTGGAGTGGCAGGGTGGACTATGGCTACACCTTC.

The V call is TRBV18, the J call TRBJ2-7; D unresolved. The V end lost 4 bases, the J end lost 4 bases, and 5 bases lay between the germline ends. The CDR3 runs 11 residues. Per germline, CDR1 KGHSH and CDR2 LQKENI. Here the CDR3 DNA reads TGTGCCAGCTCACTTCAGTACGAGCAGTACTTC. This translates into CASSLQYEQYF.

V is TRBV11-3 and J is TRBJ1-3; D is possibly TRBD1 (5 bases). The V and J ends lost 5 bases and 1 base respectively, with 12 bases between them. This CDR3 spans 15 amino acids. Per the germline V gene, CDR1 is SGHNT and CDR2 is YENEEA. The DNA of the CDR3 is TGTGCCAGCAGCCCAATGCCAGGGTCTGGAAACACCATATATTTT. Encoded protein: CASSPMPGSGNTIYF.

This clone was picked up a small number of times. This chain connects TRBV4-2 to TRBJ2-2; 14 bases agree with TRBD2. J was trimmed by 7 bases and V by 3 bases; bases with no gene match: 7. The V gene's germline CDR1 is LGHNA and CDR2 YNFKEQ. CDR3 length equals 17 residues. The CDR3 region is CASSHGTSGSMSGELFF. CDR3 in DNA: TGTGCCAGCAGCCATGGGACTAGCGGGAGCATGAGCGGGGAGCTGTTTTTT.

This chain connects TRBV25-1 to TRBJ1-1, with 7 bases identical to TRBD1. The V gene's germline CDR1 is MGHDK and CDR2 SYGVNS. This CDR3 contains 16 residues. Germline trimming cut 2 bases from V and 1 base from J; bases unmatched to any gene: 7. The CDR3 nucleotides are TGTGCCAGCAGTGAAAGGGAGACAGGGCCGAACACTGAAGCTTTCTTT. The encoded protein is CASSERETGPNTEAFF.

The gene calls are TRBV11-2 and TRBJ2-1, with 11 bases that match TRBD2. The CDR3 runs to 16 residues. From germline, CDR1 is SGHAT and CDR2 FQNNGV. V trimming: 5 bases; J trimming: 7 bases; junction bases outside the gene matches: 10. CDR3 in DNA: TGTGCCAGCAGCACACCAACTAGCGGGAGATTGAATGAGCAGTTCTTC. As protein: CASSTPTSGRLNEQFF.

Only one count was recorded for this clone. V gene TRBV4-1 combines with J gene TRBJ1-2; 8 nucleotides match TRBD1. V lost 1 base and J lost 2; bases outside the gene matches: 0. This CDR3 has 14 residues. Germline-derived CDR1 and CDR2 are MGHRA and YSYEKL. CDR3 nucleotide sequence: TGCGCCAGCAGCCAAGGGACAGGGAACTATGGCTACACCTTC. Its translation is CASSQGTGNYGYTF.

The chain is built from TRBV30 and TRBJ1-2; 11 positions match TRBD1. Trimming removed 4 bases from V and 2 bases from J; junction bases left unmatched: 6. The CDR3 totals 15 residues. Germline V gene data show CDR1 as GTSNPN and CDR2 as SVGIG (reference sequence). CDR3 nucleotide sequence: TGTGCCTGGACCCCCGGGACAGGGGGGAACTATGGCTACACCTTC. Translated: CAWTPGTGGNYGYTF.

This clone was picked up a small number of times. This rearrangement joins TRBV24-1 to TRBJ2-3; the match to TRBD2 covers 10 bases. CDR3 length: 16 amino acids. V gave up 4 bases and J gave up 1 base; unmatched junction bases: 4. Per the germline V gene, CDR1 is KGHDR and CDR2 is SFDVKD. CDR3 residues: CATSEAGTSGTDTQYF. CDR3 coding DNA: TGTGCCACCAGTGAGGCCGGGACTAGCGGCACAGATACGCAGTATTTT.

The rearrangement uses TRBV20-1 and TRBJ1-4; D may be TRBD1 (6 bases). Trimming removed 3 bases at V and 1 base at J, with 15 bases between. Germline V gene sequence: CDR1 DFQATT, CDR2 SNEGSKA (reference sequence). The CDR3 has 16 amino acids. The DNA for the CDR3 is TGCAGTGCTAGTGAGGGGACATGGGGAACTAATGAAAAACTGTTTTTT. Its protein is CSASEGTWGTNEKLFF.

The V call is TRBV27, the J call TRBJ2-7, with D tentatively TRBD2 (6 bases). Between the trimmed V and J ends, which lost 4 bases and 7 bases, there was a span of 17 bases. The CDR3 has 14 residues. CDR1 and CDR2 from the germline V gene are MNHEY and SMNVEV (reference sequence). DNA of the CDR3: TGTGCCAGCAGTTCCCCGAGGGATGCGGGGGAGCAGTACTTC. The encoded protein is CASSSPRDAGEQYF.

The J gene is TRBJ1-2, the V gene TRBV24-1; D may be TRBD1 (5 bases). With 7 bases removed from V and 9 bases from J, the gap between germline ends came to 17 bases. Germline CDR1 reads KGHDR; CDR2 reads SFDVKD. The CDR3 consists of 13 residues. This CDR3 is CATRIASGFCYTF. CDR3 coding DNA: TGTGCCACCAGGATTGCTTCAGGGTTTTGCTACACCTTC.

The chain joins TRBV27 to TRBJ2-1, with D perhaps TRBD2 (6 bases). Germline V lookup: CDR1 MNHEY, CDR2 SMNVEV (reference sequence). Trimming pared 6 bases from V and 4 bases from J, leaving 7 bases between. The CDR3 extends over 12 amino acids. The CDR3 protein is CASRGGYNEQFF. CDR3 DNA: TGTGCCAGCAGGGGGGGATACAATGAGCAGTTCTTC.

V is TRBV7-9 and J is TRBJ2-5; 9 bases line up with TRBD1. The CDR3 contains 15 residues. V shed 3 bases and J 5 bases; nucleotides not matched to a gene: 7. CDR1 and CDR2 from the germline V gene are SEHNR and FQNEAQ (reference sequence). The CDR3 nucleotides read TGTGCCAGCAGCTTTCTTCCCGGGACAGGGGAGACCCAGTACTTC. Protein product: CASSFLPGTGETQYF.

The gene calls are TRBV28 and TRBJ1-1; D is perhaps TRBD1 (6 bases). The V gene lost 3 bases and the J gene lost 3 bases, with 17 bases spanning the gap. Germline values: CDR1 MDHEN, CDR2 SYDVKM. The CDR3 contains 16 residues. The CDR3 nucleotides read TGTGCCAGCAGTTTCAAGTACAGGGCAACTGACACTGAAGCTTTCTTT. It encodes CASSFKYRATDTEAFF.

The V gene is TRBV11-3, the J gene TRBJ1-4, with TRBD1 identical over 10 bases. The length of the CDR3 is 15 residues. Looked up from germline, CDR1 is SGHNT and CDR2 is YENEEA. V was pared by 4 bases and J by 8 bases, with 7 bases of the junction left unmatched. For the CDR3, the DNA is TGTGCCAGCAGCTACGGACAGGGGGGATACGAAAAACTGTTTTTT. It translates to CASSYGQGGYEKLFF.

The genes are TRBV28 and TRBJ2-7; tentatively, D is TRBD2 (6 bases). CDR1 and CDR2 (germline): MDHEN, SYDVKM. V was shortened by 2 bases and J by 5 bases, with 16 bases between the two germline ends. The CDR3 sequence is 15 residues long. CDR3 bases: TGTGCCAGCAGTTTAGGGCACGACCAGCGGGACGAGCAGTACTTC. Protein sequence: CASSLGHDQRDEQYF.

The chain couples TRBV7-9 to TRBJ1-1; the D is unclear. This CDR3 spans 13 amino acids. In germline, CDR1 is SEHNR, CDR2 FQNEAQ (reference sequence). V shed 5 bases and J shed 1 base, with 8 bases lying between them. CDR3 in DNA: TGTGCCAGCAGCACCGGGAGGAACACTGAAGCTTTCTTT. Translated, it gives CASSTGRNTEAFF.

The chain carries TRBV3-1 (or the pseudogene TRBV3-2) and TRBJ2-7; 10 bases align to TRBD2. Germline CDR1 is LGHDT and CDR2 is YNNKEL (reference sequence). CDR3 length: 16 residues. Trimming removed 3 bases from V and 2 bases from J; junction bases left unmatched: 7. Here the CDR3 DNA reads TGTGCCAGCAGCCAGGGACTAGCGTTGAGGGCCTACGAGCAGTACTTC. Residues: CASSQGLALRAYEQYF.